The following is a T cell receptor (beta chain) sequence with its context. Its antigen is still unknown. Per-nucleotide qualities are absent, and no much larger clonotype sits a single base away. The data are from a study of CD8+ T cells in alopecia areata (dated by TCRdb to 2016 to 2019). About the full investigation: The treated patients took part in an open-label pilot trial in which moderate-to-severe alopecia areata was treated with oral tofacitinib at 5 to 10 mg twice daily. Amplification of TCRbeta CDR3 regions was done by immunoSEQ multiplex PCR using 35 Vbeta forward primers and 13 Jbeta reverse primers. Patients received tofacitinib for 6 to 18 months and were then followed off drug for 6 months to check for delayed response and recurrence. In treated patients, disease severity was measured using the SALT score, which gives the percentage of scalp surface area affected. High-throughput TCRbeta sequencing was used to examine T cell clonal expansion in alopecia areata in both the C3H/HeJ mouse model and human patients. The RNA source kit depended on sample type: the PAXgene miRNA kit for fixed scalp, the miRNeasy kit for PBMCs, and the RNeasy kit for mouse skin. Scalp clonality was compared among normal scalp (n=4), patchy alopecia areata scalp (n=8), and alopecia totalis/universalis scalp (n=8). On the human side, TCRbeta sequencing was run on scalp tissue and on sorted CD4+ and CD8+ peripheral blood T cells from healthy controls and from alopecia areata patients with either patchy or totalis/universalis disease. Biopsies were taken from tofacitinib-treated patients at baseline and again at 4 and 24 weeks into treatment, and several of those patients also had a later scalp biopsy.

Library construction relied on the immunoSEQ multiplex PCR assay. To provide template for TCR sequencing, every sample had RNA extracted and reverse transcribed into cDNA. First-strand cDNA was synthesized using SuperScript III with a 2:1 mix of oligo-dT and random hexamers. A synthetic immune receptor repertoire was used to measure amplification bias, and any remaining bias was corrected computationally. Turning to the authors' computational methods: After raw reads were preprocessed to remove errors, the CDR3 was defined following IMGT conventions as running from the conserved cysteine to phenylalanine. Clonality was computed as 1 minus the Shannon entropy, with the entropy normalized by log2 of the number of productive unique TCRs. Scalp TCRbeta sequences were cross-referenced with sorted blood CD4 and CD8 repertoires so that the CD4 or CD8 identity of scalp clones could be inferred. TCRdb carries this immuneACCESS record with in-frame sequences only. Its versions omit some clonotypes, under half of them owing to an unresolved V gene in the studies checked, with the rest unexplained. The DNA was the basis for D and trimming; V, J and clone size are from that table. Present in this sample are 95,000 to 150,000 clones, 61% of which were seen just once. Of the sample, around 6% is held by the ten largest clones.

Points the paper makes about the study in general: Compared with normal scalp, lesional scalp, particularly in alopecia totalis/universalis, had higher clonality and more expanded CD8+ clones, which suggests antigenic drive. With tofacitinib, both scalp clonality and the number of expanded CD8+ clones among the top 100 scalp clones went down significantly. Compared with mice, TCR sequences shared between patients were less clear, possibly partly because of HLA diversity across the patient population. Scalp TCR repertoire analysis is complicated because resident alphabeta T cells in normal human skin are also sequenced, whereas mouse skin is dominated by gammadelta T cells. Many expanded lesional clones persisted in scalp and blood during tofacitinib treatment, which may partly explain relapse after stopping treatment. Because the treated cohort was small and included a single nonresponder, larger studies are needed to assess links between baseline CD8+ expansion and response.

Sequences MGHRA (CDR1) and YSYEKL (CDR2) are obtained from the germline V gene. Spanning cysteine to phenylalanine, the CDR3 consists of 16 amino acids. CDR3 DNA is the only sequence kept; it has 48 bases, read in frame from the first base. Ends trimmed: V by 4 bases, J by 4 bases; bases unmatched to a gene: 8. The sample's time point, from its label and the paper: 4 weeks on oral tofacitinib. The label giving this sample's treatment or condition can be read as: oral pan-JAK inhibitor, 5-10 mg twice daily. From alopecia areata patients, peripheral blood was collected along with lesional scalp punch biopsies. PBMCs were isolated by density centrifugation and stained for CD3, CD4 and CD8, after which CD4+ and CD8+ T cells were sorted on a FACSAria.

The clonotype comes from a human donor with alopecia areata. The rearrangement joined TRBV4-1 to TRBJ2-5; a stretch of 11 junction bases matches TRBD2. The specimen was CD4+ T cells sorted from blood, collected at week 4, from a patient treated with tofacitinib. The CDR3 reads CASSLPLLAGGETQYF. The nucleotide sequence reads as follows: TGCGCCAGCAGCCTGCCCCTCCTAGCGGGAGGAGAGACCCAGTACTTC.